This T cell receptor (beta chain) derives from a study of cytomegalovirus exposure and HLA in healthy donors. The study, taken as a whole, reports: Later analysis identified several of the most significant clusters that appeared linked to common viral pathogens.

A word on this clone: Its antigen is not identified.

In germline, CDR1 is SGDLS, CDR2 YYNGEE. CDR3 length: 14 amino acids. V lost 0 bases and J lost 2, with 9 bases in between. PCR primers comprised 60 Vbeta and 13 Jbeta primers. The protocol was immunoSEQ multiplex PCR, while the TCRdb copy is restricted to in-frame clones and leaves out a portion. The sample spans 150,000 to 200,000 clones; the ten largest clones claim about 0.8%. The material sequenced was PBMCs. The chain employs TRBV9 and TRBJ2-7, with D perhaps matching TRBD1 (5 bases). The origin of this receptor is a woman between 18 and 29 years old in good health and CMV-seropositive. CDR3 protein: CASSVDAGTYEQYF. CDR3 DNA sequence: TGTGCCAGCAGCGTAGATGCAGGGACCTACGAGCAGTACTTC.